This T cell receptor (beta chain) was captured by sequencing in a study of early T cells in non-severe SARS-CoV-2 infection. Study-level background: Alpha and beta chains were unpaired, from unsorted whole-blood bulk RNA.

This clonotype has a handful of counts. Its antigen is not known. Overall study findings and caveats: VDJdb matching skewed toward anti-spike CD8 responses, missing private and CD4 specificities.

Unique molecular identifiers were attached to individual cDNA molecules. TCRdb recomputed calls from the 5' RACE reads with MiXCR, one row per CDR3 protein. Among 95,000 to 110,000 distinct CDR3 sequences listed, around 10% were seen once. The CDR3 is made up of 13 amino acids. V lost 4 bases and J lost 5, with 11 bases in between. Germline CDR1 reads SNHLY; CDR2 reads FYNNEI. J is TRBJ2-5 and V is TRBV2, with D uncertain. Sample: whole blood. The receptor was derived from an adult who was a healthcare worker with PCR-confirmed SARS-CoV-2 infection or an uninfected control (not recorded which). In DNA form, the CDR3 reads TGTGCCAGCAGTGTTTCCTCCCCTGAGACCCAGTACTTC. It is translated as CASSVSSPETQYF.